The rows below give T cell receptor beta chains drawn from one sample of a study of a mutant IDH1 vaccine in newly diagnosed glioma. For these TCRs, the target antigens are not known. Generated by immunoSEQ multiplex PCR, the TCRdb table keeps only in-frame clones and is missing some. The sample includes around 52,000 clones, about nine tenths of them seen just once. Here the sequenced sample was PBMCs, taken from a glioma patient whose treatment included an IDH1 peptide vaccine. The receptors were gathered from a woman aged 40 to 50 with glioma. CDR3s include the opening cysteine and the closing phenylalanine or tryptophan. The order of the fields is V gene, J gene, clone size, D gene, CDR3 protein, CDR3 DNA. A D gene is named only where the DNA matches it firmly. Size tells how often a clone was seen (once, few, many) or the class of an expanded clone, and some rows leave it out.

TRBV2	TRBJ1-6	.	.	CASRDPVGYNSPLHF	TGTGCCAGCAGGGACCCAGTAGGGTATAATTCACCCCTCCACTTT
TRBV5-1	TRBJ2-3	.	TRBD1	CASSLRPGGDTQYF	TGCGCCAGCAGCTTGAGGCCAGGGGGAGATACGCAGTATTTT
TRBV2	TRBJ2-3	.	.	CASTYDEAQYF	TGTGCCAGCACCTACGATGAGGCGCAGTATTTT
TRBV2	TRBJ1-2	.	TRBD1	CASSGQGYGYTF	TGTGCCAGCAGTGGACAGGGCTATGGCTACACCTTC
TRBV14	TRBJ2-3	.	TRBD2	CASSQEAGGLYTQYF	TGTGCCAGCAGCCAAGAAGCGGGGGGGTTGTATACGCAGTATTTT
TRBV5-1	TRBJ1-3	.	.	CASSLTGPSGNTIYF	TGCGCCAGCAGCTTGACAGGACCAAGCGGAAACACCATATATTTT
TRBV4-2	TRBJ2-5	.	TRBD2	CASSQDPGGRQETQYF	TGTGCCAGCAGCCAAGATCCGGGGGGGCGTCAAGAGACCCAGTACTTC
TRBV14	TRBJ2-7	.	.	CASSQDGVREQYF	TGTGCCAGCAGCCAAGATGGGGTTAGGGAGCAGTACTTC
TRBV11-2	TRBJ2-3	.	TRBD1	CASSLGQGADTQYF	TGTGCCAGCAGCTTAGGGCAGGGGGCAGATACGCAGTATTTT
TRBV9	TRBJ1-1	.	.	CASSVSEGFSEAFF	TGTGCCAGCAGCGTATCGGAGGGCTTTAGTGAAGCTTTCTTT
TRBV30	TRBJ1-1	.	.	CAWSRSGSLSTEAFF	TGTGCCTGGAGTAGGTCAGGGTCATTGTCCACTGAAGCTTTCTTT
TRBV6-5	TRBJ1-3	.	.	CASSLDESSGNTIYF	TGTGCCAGCAGTTTGGACGAGAGCTCTGGAAACACCATATATTTT
TRBV7-2	TRBJ2-7	once	.	CASSLDQGSSYEQYF	TGTGCCAGCAGCTTAGACCAAGGGTCGAGTTACGAGCAGTACTTC
TRBV4-1	TRBJ1-4	once	.	CASSAQPSNEKLFF	TGCGCCAGCAGCGCGCAGCCTTCTAATGAAAAACTGTTTTTT
TRBV2	TRBJ2-1	.	.	CASSGRVTYNEQFF	TGTGCCAGCAGTGGGCGGGTTACCTACAATGAGCAGTTCTTC
TRBV19	TRBJ2-5	.	TRBD2	CASGPLSSGGAETQYF	TGTGCCAGTGGACCTCTAAGTAGCGGGGGGGCAGAGACCCAGTACTTC
TRBV29-1	TRBJ2-1	.	.	CSVEWDRSSYNEQFF	TGCAGCGTTGAATGGGACCGGAGCTCCTACAATGAGCAGTTCTTC
TRBV6-5	TRBJ1-2	.	.	CASMAPGGNYGYTF	TGTGCCAGCATGGCCCCTGGCGGGAATTATGGCTACACCTTC
TRBV7-9	TRBJ1-1	.	TRBD1	CASSFRAPTGANTEAFF	TGTGCCAGCAGCTTTCGGGCCCCGACAGGGGCTAACACTGAAGCTTTCTTT
TRBV7-9	TRBJ2-2	.	.	CASSRIAELFF	TGTGCCAGCAGCCGGATTGCGGAGCTGTTTTTT